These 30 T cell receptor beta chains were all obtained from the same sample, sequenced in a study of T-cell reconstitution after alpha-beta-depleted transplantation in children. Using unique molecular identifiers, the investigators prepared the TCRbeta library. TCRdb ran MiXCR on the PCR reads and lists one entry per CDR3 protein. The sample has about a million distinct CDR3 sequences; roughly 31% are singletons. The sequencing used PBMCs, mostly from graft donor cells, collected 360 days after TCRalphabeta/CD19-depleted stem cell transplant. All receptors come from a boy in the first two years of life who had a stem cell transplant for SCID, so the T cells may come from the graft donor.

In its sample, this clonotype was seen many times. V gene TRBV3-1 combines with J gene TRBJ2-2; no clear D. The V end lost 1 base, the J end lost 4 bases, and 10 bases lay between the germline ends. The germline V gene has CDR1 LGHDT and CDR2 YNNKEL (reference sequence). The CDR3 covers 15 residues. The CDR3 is CASSQGRRPTGELFF. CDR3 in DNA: TGTGCCAGCAGCCAAGGCAGGAGACCCACCGGGGAGCTGTTTTTT.

The CDR3 protein is CASSPSPVFTDTQYF. CDR3 coding DNA: TGTGCCAGCAGCCCGTCGCCGGTATTCACAGATACGCAGTATTTT. The chain has TRBV12-3 or TRBV12-4 and TRBJ2-3; D is undetermined. The CDR3 covers 15 residues. Trimming stripped 6 bases from V and 2 bases from J, with 15 bases between.

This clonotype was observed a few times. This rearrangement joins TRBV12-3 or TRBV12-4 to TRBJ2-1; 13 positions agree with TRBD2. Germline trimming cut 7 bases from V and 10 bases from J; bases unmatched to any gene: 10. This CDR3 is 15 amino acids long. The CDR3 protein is CASTKTSGGLREQFF. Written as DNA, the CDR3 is TGTGCCAGCACCAAGACTAGCGGGGGGCTACGAGAGCAGTTCTTC.

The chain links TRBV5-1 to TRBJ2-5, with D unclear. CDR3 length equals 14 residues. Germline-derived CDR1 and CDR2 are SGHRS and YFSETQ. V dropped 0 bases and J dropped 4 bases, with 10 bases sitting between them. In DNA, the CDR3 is TGCGCCAGCAGCTTGGGTGGGGTCACAGAGACCCAGTACTTC. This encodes CASSLGGVTETQYF.

The chain's CDR3 is CATANGEKLFF. In DNA form, the CDR3 reads TGTGCCACCGCAAACGGCGAAAAACTGTTTTTT. This rearrangement joins TRBV15 to TRBJ1-4; no definite D call. Trimming took 8 bases from V and 8 from J, leaving 9 bases between them. CDR3 length: 11 residues. Germline lookup yields CDR1 LNHNV and CDR2 YYDKDF (reference sequence).

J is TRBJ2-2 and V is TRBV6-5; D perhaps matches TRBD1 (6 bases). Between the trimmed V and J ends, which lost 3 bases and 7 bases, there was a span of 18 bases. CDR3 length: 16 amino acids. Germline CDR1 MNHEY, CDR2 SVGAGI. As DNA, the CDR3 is TGTGCCAGCAGTTATGGACAGCGCTTAGCGTTCGGGGAGCTGTTTTTT. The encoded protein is CASSYGQRLAFGELFF.

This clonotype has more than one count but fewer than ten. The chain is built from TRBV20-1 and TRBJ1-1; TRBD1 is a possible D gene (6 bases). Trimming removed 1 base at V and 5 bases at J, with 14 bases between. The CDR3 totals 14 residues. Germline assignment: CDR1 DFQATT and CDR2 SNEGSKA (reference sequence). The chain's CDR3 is CSARAGGAGTEAFF. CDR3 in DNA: TGCAGTGCTAGAGCGGGGGGCGCGGGGACTGAAGCTTTCTTT.

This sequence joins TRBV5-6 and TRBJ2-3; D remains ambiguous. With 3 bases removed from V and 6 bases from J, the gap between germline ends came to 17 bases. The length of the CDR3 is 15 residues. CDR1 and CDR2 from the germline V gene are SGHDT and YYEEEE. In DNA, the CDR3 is TGTGCCAGCAGCTACCAGCTTTTGGGGTCGGATACGCAGTATTTT. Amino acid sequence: CASSYQLLGSDTQYF.

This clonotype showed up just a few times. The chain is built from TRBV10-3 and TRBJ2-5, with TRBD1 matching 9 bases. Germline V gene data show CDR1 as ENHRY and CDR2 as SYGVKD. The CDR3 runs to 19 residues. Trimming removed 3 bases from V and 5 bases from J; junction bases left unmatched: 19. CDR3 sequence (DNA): TGTGCCATCAGTGACAAGACAGGGGGAAGAGTGTCGTCTATGGAGACCCAGTACTTC. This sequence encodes CAISDKTGGRVSSMETQYF.

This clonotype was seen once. The CDR3 protein is CASSEVPGQDTQYF. The CDR3, as DNA: TGTGCCAGCAGTGAAGTTCCAGGTCAAGATACGCAGTATTTT. V and J are TRBV2 and TRBJ2-3, with D uncertain. Germline values: CDR1 SNHLY, CDR2 FYNNEI. The CDR3 is 14 residues long. Trimming cost V 1 base and J 5 bases, with 10 bases left between them. Supplemented by reference TRBV2 and TRBJ2-3, the full variable domain reads EPEVTQTPSHQVTQMGQEVILRCVPISNHLYFYWYRQILGQKVEFLVSFYNNEISEKSEIFDDQFSVERPDGSNFTLKIRSTKLEDSAMYFCASSEVPGQDTQYFGPGTRLTVL.

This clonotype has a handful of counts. For the CDR3, the DNA is TGTGCCAGCAGCCCGGACCAGACCTCATACAATGAGCAGTTCTTC. Translated, it gives CASSPDQTSYNEQFF. This rearrangement joins TRBV5-4 to TRBJ2-1; D is ambiguous. The CDR3 is made up of 15 amino acids. CDR1 and CDR2 (germline): SGHNT, YYREEE (reference sequence). The V end lost 4 bases, the J end lost 4 bases, and 15 bases lay between the germline ends.

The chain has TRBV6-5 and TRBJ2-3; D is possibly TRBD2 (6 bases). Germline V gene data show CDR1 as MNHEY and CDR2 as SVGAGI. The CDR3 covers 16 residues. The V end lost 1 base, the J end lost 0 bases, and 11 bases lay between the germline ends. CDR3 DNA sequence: TGTGCCAGCAGTTACTTTGGGACTTTTAGCACAGATACGCAGTATTTT. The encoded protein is CASSYFGTFSTDTQYF.

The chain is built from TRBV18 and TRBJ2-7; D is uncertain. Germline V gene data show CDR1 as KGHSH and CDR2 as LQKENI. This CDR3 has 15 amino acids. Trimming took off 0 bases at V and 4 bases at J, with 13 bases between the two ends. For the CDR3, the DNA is TGTGCCAGCTCACCACCGCGGCAGACCTCATACGAGCAGTACTTC. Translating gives CASSPPRQTSYEQYF.

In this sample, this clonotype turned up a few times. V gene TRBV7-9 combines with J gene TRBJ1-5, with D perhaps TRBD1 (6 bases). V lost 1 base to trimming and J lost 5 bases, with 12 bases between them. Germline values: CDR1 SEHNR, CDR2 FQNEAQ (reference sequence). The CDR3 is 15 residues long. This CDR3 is CASSLVGTTHQPQHF. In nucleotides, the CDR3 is TGTGCCAGCAGCTTAGTTGGGACAACGCATCAGCCCCAGCATTTT. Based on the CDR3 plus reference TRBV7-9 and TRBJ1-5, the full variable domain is DTGVSQNPRHKITKRGQNVTFRCDPISEHNRLYWYRQTLGQGPEFLTYFQNEAQLEKSRLLSDRFSAERPKGSFSTLEIQRTEQGDSAMYLCASSLVGTTHQPQHFGDGTRLSIL.

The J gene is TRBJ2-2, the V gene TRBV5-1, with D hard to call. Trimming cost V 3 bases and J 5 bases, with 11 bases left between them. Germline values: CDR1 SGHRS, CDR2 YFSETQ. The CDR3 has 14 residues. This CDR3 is CASSSAVDTGELFF. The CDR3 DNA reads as TGCGCCAGCAGCTCGGCCGTGGATACCGGGGAGCTGTTTTTT. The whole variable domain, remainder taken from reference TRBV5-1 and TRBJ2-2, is KAGVTQTPRYLIKTRGQQVTLSCSPISGHRSVSWYQQTPGQGLQFLFEYFSETQRNKGNFPGRFSGRQFSNSRSEMNVSTLELGDSALYLCASSSAVDTGELFFGEGSRLTVL.

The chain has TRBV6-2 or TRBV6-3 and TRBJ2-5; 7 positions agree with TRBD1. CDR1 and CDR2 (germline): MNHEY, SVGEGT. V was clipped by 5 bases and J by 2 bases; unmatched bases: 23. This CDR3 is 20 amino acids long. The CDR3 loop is CASSPYWKGAPTRGQETQYF. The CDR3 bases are TGTGCCAGCAGTCCCTATTGGAAGGGGGCACCAACCCGGGGACAAGAGACCCAGTACTTC.

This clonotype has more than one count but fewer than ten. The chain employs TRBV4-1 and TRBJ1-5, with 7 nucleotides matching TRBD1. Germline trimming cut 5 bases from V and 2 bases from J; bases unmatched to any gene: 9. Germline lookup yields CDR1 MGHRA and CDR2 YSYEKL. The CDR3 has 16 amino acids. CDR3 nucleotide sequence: TGCGCCAGCAGCTATTCCGGGACAGTAGGCAATCAGCCCCAGCATTTT. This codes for CASSYSGTVGNQPQHF.

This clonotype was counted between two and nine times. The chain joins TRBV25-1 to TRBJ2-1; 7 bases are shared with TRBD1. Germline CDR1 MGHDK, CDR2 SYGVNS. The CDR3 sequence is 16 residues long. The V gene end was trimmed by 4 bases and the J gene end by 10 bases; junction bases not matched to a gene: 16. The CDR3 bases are TGTGCCAGCAGTGTCAGGGGGAACGTGGCCAAGAGGGAGCAGTTCTTC. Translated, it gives CASSVRGNVAKREQFF.

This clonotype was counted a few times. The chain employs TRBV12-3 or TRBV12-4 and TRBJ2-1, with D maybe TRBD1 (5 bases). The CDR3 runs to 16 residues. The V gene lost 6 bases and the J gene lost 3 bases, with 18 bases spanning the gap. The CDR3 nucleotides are TGTGCCAGCAGAAAACATGGGGCTAACATCTACAATGAGCAGTTCTTC. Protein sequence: CASRKHGANIYNEQFF.

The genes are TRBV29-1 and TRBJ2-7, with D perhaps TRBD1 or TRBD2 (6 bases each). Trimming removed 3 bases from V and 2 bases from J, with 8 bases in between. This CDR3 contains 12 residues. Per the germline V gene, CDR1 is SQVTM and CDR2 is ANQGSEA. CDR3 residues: CSVDGGTYEQYF. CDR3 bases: TGCAGCGTTGACGGGGGCACCTACGAGCAGTACTTC.

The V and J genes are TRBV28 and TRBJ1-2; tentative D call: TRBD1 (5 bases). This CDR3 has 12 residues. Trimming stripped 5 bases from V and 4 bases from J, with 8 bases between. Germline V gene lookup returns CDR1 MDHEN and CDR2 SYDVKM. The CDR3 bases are TGTGCCAGCAGTACACAGGTCTATGGCTACACCTTC. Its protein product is CASSTQVYGYTF.

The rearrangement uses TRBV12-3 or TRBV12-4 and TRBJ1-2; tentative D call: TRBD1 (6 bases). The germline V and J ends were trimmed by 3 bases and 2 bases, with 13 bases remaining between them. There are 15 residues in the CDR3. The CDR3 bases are TGTGCCAGCAGTTTTGGAACAGGGCGGAACTATGGCTACACCTTC. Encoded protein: CASSFGTGRNYGYTF.

The CDR3 nucleotides are TGCGCCAGCAGCTTGAGCGTCGCAAATGAGCAGTTCTTC. Translated, it gives CASSLSVANEQFF. The chain has TRBV5-1 and TRBJ2-1, with D unresolved. The V end lost 1 base, the J end lost 7 bases, and 9 bases lay between the germline ends. Germline lookup yields CDR1 SGHRS and CDR2 YFSETQ. The CDR3 consists of 13 residues.

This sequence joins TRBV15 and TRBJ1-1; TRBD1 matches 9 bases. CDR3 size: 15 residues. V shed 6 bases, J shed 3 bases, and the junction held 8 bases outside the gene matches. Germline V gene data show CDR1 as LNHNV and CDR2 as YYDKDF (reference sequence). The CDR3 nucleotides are TGTGCCACCAGGCTGGGGGGGACAGGGCACACTGAAGCTTTCTTT. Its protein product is CATRLGGTGHTEAFF.

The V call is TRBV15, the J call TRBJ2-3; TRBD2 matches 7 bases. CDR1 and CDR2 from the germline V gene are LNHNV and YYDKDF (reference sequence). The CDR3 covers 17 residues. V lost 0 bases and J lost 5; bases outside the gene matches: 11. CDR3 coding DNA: TGTGCCACCAGCAGAGACGACAGCGGGATTTTGGGAGATACGCAGTATTTT. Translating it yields CATSRDDSGILGDTQYF.

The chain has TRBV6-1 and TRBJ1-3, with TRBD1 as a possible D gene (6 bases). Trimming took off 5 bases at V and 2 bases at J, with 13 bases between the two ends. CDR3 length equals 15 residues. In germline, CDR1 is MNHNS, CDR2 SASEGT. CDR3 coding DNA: TGTGCCAGCAGTCCAGACAGGTATCCTGGAAACACCATATATTTT. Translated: CASSPDRYPGNTIYF.

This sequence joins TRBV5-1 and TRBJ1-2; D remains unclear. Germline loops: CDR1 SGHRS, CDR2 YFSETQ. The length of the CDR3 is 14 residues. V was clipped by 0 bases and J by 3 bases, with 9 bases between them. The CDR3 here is CASSLAPVDYGYTF. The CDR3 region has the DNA TGCGCCAGCAGCTTGGCGCCGGTCGACTATGGCTACACCTTC.

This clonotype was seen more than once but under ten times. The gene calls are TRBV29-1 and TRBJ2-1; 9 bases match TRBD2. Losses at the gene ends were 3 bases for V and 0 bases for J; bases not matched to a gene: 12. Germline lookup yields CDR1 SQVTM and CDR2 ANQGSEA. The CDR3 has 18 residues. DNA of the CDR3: TGCAGCGTTGACTGGCGGGGGGGCCGCGGATACTCCTACAATGAGCAGTTCTTC. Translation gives CSVDWRGGRGYSYNEQFF.

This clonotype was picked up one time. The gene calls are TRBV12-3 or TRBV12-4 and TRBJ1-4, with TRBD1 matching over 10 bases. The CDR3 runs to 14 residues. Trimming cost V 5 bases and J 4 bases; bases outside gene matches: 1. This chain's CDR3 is CASSDRGLNEKLFF. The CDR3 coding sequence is TGTGCCAGCAGTGACAGGGGGCTTAATGAAAAACTGTTTTTT.

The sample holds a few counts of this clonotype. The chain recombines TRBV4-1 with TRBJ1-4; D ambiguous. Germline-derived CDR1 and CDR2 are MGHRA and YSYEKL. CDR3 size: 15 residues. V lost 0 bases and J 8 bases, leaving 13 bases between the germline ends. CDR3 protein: CASSQDPAEREKLFF. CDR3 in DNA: TGCGCCAGCAGCCAAGATCCGGCGGAGAGGGAAAAACTGTTTTTT.